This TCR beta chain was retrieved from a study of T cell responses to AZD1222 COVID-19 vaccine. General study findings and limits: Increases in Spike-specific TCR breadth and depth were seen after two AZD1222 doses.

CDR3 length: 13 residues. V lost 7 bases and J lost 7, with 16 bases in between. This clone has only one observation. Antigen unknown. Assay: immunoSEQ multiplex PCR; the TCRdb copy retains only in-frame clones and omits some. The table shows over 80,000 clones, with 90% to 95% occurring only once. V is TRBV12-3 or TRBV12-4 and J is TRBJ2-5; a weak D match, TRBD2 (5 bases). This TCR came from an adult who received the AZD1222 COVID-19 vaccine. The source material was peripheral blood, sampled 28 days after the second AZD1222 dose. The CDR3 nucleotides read TGTGCCAGCACCGCCCGGAGGCTAGGGACCCAGTACTTC. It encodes CASTARRLGTQYF.